This entry features one T cell receptor beta chain sequence. Its cognate antigen has yet to be identified. Per-base qualities were not stored, and no clone one base away is much larger. Patients with a history of autoimmune disease or receiving systemic immunosuppression were excluded from the trial. Peripheral blood for TCR sequencing was collected from all dose cohorts at baseline, on cycle 4 day 1, and on cycle 7 day 1. Samples were obtained from an open-label, multicenter, first-in-human phase I dose-escalation trial of ivuxolimab. Adults with locally advanced or metastatic head and neck squamous cell, hepatocellular, melanoma or renal cell carcinoma were enrolled in the trial. Before TCR sequencing, CD4+ T cells and CD8+ T cells from peripheral blood were sorted into separate populations. This sample is drawn from a study of OX40 agonist ivuxolimab in advanced cancers. In the study overall: Ivuxolimab was an agonistic, fully human IgG2 monoclonal antibody directed against OX40 (CD134), a costimulatory receptor. Partial responses occurred in three dose-escalation patients: two with cutaneous melanoma and one with hepatocellular carcinoma. The purpose of peripheral TCRbeta sequencing was to test whether ivuxolimab changed TCR sequence diversity and led to clonal T-cell expansion. Intravenous ivuxolimab was administered to patients every 2 weeks at six dose levels: 0.01, 0.1, 0.3, 1.5, 3 and 10 mg/kg. Prior anti-PD-1, anti-PD-L1 or anti-CTLA-4 therapy was permitted, and checkpoint inhibitors had been received by roughly 42% of dose-escalation patients. Among the roughly 52 dose-escalation patients, some 20 had hepatocellular carcinoma, approximately 15 melanoma, 9 renal cell carcinoma and 9 head and neck cancer. The dose-escalation cohort was approximately 83% male with a mean age of about 60 years, ranging from about 20 to 80. The paper covers the monotherapy dose-escalation part of the phase I ivuxolimab trial, which included N of about 51 patients.

Study-level results and caveats: The antigen specificity of the clonally expanded peripheral T cells was not determined. Low levels of normalized T-cell clonal expansion were also shown by some nonresponding patients. After ivuxolimab, more expanded clones were found on average in CD8+ T cells than in CD4+ T cells. At doses of 0.1 to 3.0 mg/kg, clonal expansion of both CD4+ and CD8+ blood T cells was observed from baseline to week 6. In the 0.1-3.0 mg/kg groups, partial responders had among the lowest normalized peripheral clonal expansion, particularly in CD8+ T cells.

From V the trimming removes 3 bases and from J it removes 0 bases, while the gene matches leave 5 bases of the junction unaccounted for. CDR1 and CDR2 were assigned from the germline V gene as SGDLS and YYNGEE. Spanning cysteine to phenylalanine, the CDR3 consists of 16 amino acids. Only the CDR3 region is kept as DNA, spanning 48 bases read in frame from base 1. For sequencing of the TCRbeta CDR3 region, genomic DNA was extracted from the sorted cells. The immunoSEQ Assay was used to sequence the TCRbeta CDR3 regions. TCRdb carries this immuneACCESS record with in-frame sequences only. Its versions omit some clonotypes, under half of them owing to an unresolved V gene in the studies checked, with the rest unexplained. This sample gives fewer than 100,000 clones in total; approximately 86% of them show up just once. The ten largest clones take up about 2% of the sample.

The sequence was collected from an adult with an advanced solid tumor such as melanoma, head and neck, liver or kidney cancer. This sample comprised CD4+ or CD8+ T cells sorted from blood, obtained in a trial of the OX40 agonist ivuxolimab. The chain is encoded by TRBV9 joined to TRBJ1-3; a stretch of 8 junction bases matches TRBD1. The DNA sequence is as follows: TGTGCCAGCAGCGCAGGGGGCGAGGTCTCTGGAAACACCATATATTTT. It translates as CASSAGGEVSGNTIYF.